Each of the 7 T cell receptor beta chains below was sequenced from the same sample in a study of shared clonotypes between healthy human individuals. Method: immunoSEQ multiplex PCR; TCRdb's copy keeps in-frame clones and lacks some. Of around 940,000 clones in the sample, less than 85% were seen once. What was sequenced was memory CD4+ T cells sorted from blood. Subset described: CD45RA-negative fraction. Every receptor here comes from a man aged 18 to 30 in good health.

Here the CDR3 DNA reads TGTGCCAGTAGTATTTTAGAAAGAGGGGAGCTGTTTTTT. This gives the protein CASSILERGELFF. The chain carries TRBV19 and TRBJ2-2; D not resolved. V lost 3 bases, J lost 8 bases, and 10 bases lay in between. The CDR3 contains 13 residues. Germline V gives CDR1 LNHDA, CDR2 SQIVND (reference sequence).

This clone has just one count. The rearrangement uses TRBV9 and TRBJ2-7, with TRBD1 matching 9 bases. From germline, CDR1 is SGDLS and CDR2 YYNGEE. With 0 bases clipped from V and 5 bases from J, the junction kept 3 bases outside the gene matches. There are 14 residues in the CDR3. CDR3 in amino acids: CASSVGDRDDEQYF. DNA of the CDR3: TGTGCCAGCAGCGTAGGGGACAGGGATGACGAGCAGTACTTC.

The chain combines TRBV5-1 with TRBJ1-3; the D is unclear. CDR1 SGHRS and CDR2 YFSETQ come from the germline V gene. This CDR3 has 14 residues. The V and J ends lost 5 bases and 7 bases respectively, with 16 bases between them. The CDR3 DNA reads TGCGCCAGCAGTAGGTTTGGGGATGGGAACACCATATATTTT. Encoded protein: CASSRFGDGNTIYF.

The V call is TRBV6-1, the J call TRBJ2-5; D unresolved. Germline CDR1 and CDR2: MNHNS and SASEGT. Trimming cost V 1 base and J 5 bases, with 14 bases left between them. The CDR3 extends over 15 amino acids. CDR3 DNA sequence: TGTGCCAGCAGTGAAGTTGGCGGTACCGGGGAGACCCAGTACTTC. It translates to CASSEVGGTGETQYF.

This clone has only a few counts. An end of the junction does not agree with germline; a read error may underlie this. In nucleotides, the CDR3 is TGTGCCAGCAGTGCGGAAAGAGGGGTGGACTTC. This translates into CASSAERGVDF. This rearrangement joins TRBV2 to TRBJ2-5, with D perhaps matching TRBD1 or TRBD2 (5 bases each). This CDR3 contains 11 residues. Germline V gene data show CDR1 as SNHLY and CDR2 as FYNNEI.

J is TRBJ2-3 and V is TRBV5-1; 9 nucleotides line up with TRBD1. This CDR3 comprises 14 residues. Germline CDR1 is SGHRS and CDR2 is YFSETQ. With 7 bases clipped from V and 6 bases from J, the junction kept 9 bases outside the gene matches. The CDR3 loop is CASANRDRADTQYF. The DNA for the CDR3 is TGCGCCAGCGCTAACCGGGACAGGGCCGATACGCAGTATTTT.

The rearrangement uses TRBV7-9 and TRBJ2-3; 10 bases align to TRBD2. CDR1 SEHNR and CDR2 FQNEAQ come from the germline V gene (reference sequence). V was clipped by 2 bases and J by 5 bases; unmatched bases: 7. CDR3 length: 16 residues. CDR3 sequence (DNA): TGTGCCAGCAGCTTAACTAGCGGGATTATTGGAGATACGCAGTATTTT. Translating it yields CASSLTSGIIGDTQYF.